These T cell receptor beta chains were read from a single sample in a study of blood T cells in healthy people across ages. TCRdb reprocessed the 5' RACE reads with MiXCR, giving one entry per CDR3 protein. Seen here are 590,000 or so distinct CDR3 sequences, about 30% observed once, and the top ten hold 15% to 18%. The sample taken for sequencing was blood. The receptors were sampled from an elderly woman in good health. The CDR3 runs from the conserved cysteine through the conserved F or W. D genes are given only for firm matches. The listing skips clone size in some rows; elsewhere it reads once, few, many or a size class.

j_gene | d_gene | v_gene | len | abundance | CDR3aa | CDR3nt
TRBJ2-1 | TRBD2 | TRBV5-4 | 15 | - | CASSKGTSGANEQFF | TGTGCCAGCAGCAAAGGGACTAGCGGGGCCAATGAGCAGTTCTTC
TRBJ2-3 | - | TRBV30 | 12 | many | CAWSKSGDTQYF | TGTGCCTGGAGTAAGTCGGGAGATACGCAGTATTTT
TRBJ1-3 | - | TRBV20-1 | 12 | few | CSASDSGNTIYF | TGCAGTGCCTCGGACAGTGGAAACACCATATATTTT
TRBJ2-5 | - | TRBV9 | 13 | many | CASSVGGKETQYF | TGTGCCAGCAGCGTAGGGGGGAAAGAGACCCAGTACTTC
TRBJ2-3 | - | TRBV20-1 | 13 | many | CSARKGSKDTQYF | TGCAGTGCTAGGAAGGGGTCCAAAGATACGCAGTATTTT
TRBJ1-5 | TRBD1 | TRBV9 | 15 | many | CASSLTDRARQPQHF | TGTGCCAGCAGCCTCACAGACAGGGCCCGTCAGCCCCAGCATTTT
TRBJ2-7 | - | TRBV5-1 | 13 | many | CASSSTMFDEQYF | TGCGCCAGCAGCTCCACGATGTTCGACGAGCAGTACTTC
TRBJ1-1 | TRBD1 | TRBV7-9 | 13 | few | CASTRQGGTEAFF | TGTGCCAGCACCCGACAGGGAGGGACTGAAGCTTTCTTT
TRBJ2-2 | - | TRBV10-3 | 15 | many | CAISGGIENTGELFF | TGTGCCATCAGCGGGGGTATTGAGAACACCGGGGAGCTGTTTTTT
TRBJ1-1 | - | TRBV30 | 12 | few | CAWSTGDAEAFF | TGTGCCTGGAGTACGGGGGACGCTGAAGCTTTCTTT
TRBJ2-1 | - | TRBV18 | 15 | - | CASSPRDVSYNEQFF | TGTGCCAGCTCTCCACGGGACGTCTCCTACAATGAGCAGTTCTTC
TRBJ1-1 | TRBD1 | TRBV20-1 | 15 | few | CSATEGARRSTEAFF | TGCAGTGCCACAGAGGGGGCTAGGAGGAGCACTGAAGCTTTCTTT
TRBJ2-7 | - | TRBV15 | 13 | - | CATSRDRRFEQYF | TGTGCCACCAGCAGAGATCGAAGGTTCGAGCAGTACTTC
TRBJ1-1 | - | TRBV3-1 | 13 | - | CASSHNGDTEAFF | TGTGCCAGCAGCCATAACGGGGACACTGAAGCTTTCTTT
TRBJ2-4 | - | TRBV3-1 | 16 | few | CASSPSRAGMEYIQYF | TGTGCCAGCAGCCCTAGCCGGGCGGGGATGGAATACATTCAGTACTTC
TRBJ1-6 | TRBD1 | TRBV28 | 15 | - | CASSLSGQGNSPLHF | TGTGCCAGCAGTTTATCCGGACAGGGAAATTCACCCCTCCACTTT
TRBJ2-4 | - | TRBV12-3/TRBV12-4 | 13 | - | CASSWGSKNIQYF | TGTGCCAGCAGTTGGGGGTCCAAAAACATTCAGTACTTC
TRBJ2-1 | - | TRBV12-3/TRBV12-4 | 16 | - | CASSPGVGESYNEQFF | TGTGCCAGCAGCCCCGGGGTGGGAGAATCCTACAATGAGCAGTTCTTC
TRBJ1-6 | TRBD1 | TRBV7-2 | 15 | few | CASSPRGGRESPLHF | TGTGCCAGCAGCCCCAGGGGGGGGCGCGAGTCACCCCTCCACTTT
TRBJ2-3 | - | TRBV6-6 | 14 | many | CASLRGGGTDTQYF | TGTGCCAGTCTAAGGGGGGGTGGAACAGATACGCAGTATTTT
TRBJ2-3 | - | TRBV7-9 | 15 | few | CASRRRGSSTDTQYF | TGTGCCAGCAGAAGACGGGGTTCTAGCACAGATACGCAGTATTTT
TRBJ2-5 | - | TRBV5-1 | 17 | many | CASSLRGGRGGQETQYF | TGCGCCAGCAGCTTGCGAGGGGGGCGCGGTGGTCAAGAGACCCAGTACTTC
TRBJ1-5 | - | TRBV27 | 18 | few | CASSLWAPTANSNQPQHF | TGTGCCAGCAGTTTATGGGCCCCGACAGCTAATAGCAATCAGCCCCAGCATTTT
TRBJ2-1 | - | TRBV7-3 | 17 | many | CASSLLPGHNSYNEQFF | TGTGCCAGCAGCCTTCTCCCGGGACATAACTCCTACAATGAGCAGTTCTTC
TRBJ1-1 | - | TRBV6-1 | 13 | - | CASSERVLTWAFF | TGTGCCAGCAGTGAAAGGGTCCTTACTTGGGCTTTCTTT
TRBJ2-5 | TRBD1 | TRBV7-2 | 16 | many | CASSLGGQGPRETQYF | TGTGCCAGCAGCTTAGGGGGACAGGGACCGAGAGAGACCCAGTACTTC
TRBJ2-5 | - | TRBV7-2 | 14 | many | CASSLVRGTETQYF | TGTGCCAGCAGCTTAGTACGGGGGACGGAGACCCAGTACTTC
TRBJ2-7 | - | TRBV12-3/TRBV12-4 | 14 | many | CASSLAGSAYEQYF | TGTGCCAGCAGTTTAGCGGGGTCTGCCTACGAGCAGTACTTC
TRBJ1-1 | - | TRBV30 | 13 | - | CAWGGTWSTEAFF | TGTGCCTGGGGCGGGACATGGAGCACTGAAGCTTTCTTT
TRBJ2-3 | TRBD2 | TRBV7-3 | 14 | many | CASSPGGAADTQYF | TGTGCCAGCAGCCCCGGGGGGGCCGCAGATACGCAGTATTTT
TRBJ1-2 | - | TRBV27 | 13 | - | CASSDGAFYGYTF | TGTGCCAGCAGTGACGGGGCATTTTATGGCTACACCTTC
TRBJ2-7 | TRBD1 | TRBV19 | 15 | many | CASSIDGDSRYEQYF | TGTGCCAGTAGTATAGATGGGGACAGCAGATACGAGCAGTACTTC
TRBJ2-2 | - | TRBV6-2/TRBV6-3 | 14 | - | CASDSGESPGELFF | TGTGCCAGCGATTCCGGCGAGTCGCCCGGGGAGCTGTTTTTT